A selection of T cell receptor beta chains follows, all from one sample in a study of Graves' ophthalmopathy and Graves' hyperthyroidism. Via MiXCR, TCRdb re-called the multiplex PCR reads, giving one row per CDR3 protein. The sample lists about 210,000 distinct CDR3 sequences, 25% to 30% occurring once. Sequences were obtained from peripheral blood. The receptors were gathered from a man in his fifties or sixties with Graves' ophthalmopathy. Each CDR3 is given with its conserved first and last residue. D genes are given only for firm matches. Some rows mark clone size as missing; the rest say once, few, many or name a class of expanded clone.

d_call | v_call | clone_size | cdr3_aa
TRBD2 | TRBV28 | . | CASSPPGGRFLGEQYF
TRBD2 | TRBV6-1 | many | CASSMGLAANTGELFF
. | TRBV3-1 | many | CASSQDSVFWQSSGNTIYF
. | TRBV11-2 | many | CASSPTLGGVETQYF
. | TRBV12-3/TRBV12-4 | many | CASRGPNYGYTF
. | TRBV28 | once | CASSLWGQVGNEQYF
. | TRBV10-1 | few | CASSESDSGRYQQYF
TRBD1 | TRBV2 | many | CASSRDRGDYGYTF
. | TRBV12-3/TRBV12-4 | many | CASSLSSSPLHF
. | TRBV6-1 | . | CASSPSPQGRSSPLHF
. | TRBV10-3 | . | CAISESGGPGTQETQYF
. | TRBV12-3/TRBV12-4 | many | CASSTEKEAYGYTF
. | TRBV12-3/TRBV12-4 | . | CASSPVSGNTEAFF
. | TRBV11-3 | . | CASSLEGGDTEAFF
. | TRBV12-3/TRBV12-4 | once | CASSPMESSYEQYF
. | TRBV12-3/TRBV12-4 | many | CASSFQHYEQYF
TRBD2 | TRBV27 | many | CASSNSGRAYEQYF
. | TRBV30 | . | CAWSVDPTGSPLHF
. | TRBV4-3 | many | CASSQDFAGEAFF
TRBD1 | TRBV10-3 | . | CAIGQEGKKGYTF